At least ten counts were recorded for the clone carrying this T cell receptor (beta chain). No ophthalmopathy progression within 18 months constituted stable Graves' hyperthyroidism. The data derive from a study of T cells in Graves' hyperthyroidism and ophthalmopathy. Per the germline V gene, CDR1 is MDHEN and CDR2 is SYDVKM. V was shortened by 1 base and J by 5 bases, with 14 bases between the two germline ends. The CDR3 covers 15 residues. Amplified TCR beta CDR3 regions derived from RNA transcripts. With the HTBI primer set, the TCR CDR3 went through a first round of RT-PCR. A single record per CDR3 protein comes from TCRdb applying MiXCR to the multiplex PCR reads. This table has approximately 520,000 distinct CDR3 sequences, less than 25% appearing once.

Sequenced input: blood. The TCR comes from a man aged 18 to 30 with Graves' hyperthyroidism. The J gene is TRBJ1-2, the V gene TRBV28; D perhaps matches TRBD1 (5 bases). The CDR3 loop is CASSLLSGPGYGYTF. DNA of the CDR3: TGTGCCAGCAGTTTATTAAGTGGCCCAGGGTATGGCTACACCTTC.